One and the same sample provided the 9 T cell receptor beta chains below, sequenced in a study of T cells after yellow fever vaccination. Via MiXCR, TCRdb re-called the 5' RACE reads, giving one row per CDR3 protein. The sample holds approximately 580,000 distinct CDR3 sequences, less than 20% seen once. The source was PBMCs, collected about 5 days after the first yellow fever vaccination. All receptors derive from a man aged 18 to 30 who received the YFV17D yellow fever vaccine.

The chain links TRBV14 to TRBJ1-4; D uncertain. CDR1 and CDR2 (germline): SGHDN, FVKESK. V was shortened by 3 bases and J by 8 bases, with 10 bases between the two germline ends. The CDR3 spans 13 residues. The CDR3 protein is CASSQARAEKLFF. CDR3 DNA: TGTGCCAGCAGCCAGGCAAGAGCGGAAAAACTGTTTTTT. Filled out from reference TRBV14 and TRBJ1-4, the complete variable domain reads EAGVTQFPSHSVIEKGQTVTLRCDPISGHDNLYWYRRVMGKEIKFLLHFVKESKQDESGMPNNRFLAERTGGTYSTLKVQPAELEDSGVYFCASSQARAEKLFFGSGTQLSVL.

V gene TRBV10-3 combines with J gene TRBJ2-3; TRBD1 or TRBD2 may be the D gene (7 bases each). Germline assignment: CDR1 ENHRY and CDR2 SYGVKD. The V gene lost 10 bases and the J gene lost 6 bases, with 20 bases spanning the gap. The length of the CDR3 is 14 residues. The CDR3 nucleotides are TGTGCCACCCGGCAGGGGGAGGGAGGCGATACGCAGTATTTT. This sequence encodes CATRQGEGGDTQYF.

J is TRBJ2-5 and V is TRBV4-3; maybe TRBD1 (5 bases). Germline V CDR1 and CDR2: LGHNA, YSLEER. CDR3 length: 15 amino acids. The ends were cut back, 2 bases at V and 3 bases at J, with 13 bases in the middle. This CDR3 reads CASSQSPRVKETQYF. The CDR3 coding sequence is TGCGCCAGCAGCCAATCTCCCAGGGTGAAAGAGACCCAGTACTTC.

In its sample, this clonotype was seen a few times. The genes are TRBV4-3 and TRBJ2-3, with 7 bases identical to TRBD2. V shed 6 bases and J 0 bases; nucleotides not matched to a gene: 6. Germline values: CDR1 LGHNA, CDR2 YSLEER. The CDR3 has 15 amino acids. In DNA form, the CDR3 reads TGCGCCAGCAGGATCTCGCGGGGGAGCACAGATACGCAGTATTTT. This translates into CASRISRGSTDTQYF.

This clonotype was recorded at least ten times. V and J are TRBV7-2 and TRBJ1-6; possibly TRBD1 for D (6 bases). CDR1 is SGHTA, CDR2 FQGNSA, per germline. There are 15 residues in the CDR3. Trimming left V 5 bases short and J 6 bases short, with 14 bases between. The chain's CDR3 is CASSPSGQSNSPLHF. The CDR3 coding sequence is TGTGCCAGCAGCCCCTCCGGACAGTCTAATTCACCCCTCCACTTT.

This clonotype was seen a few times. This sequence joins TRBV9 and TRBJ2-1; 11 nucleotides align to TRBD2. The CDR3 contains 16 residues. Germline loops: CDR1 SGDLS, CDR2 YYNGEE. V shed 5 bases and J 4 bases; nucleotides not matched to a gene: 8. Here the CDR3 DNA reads TGTGCCAGCAGTACTAGCGGGGGCCTCTCTTACAATGAGCAGTTCTTC. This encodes CASSTSGGLSYNEQFF.

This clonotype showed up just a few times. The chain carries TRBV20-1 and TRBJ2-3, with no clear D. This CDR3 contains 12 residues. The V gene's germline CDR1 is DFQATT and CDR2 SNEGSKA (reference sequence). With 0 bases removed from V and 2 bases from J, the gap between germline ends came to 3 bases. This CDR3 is CSARDPTDTQYF. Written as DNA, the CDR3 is TGCAGTGCTAGAGACCCCACAGATACGCAGTATTTT.

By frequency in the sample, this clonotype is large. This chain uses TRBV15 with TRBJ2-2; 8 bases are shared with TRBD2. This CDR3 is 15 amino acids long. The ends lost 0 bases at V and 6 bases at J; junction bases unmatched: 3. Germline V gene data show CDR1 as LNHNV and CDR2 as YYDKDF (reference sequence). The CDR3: CATSRDTGGPGELFF. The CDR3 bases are TGTGCCACCAGCAGAGATACGGGGGGGCCCGGGGAGCTGTTTTTT.

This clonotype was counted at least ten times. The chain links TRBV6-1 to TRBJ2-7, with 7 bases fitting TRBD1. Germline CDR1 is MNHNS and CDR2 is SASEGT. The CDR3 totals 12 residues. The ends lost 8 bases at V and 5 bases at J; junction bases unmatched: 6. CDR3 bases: TGTGCCAGCCTCCTACAGGGGAACGAGCAGTACTTC. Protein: CASLLQGNEQYF.